The 20 T cell receptor beta chains reported below all come from one sample, sequenced in a study of blood T cell repertoires in COVID-19. Using immunoSEQ multiplex PCR, the repertoire was profiled, and TCRdb retains in-frame clones only, with some absent. This sample carries roughly 230,000 clones, around 90% of them seen once, and the ten largest clones take approximately 0.7%. The specimen was peripheral blood. Receptors were obtained from a human donor in a cohort sampled during active COVID-19.

This chain joins TRBV5-6 and TRBJ2-1, with D perhaps matching TRBD2 (6 bases). V lost 4 bases and J lost 0, with 14 bases in between. Germline CDR1 reads SGHDT; CDR2 reads YYEEEE. CDR3 length: 16 residues. The CDR3 reads CASSPRAGSSYNEQFF. The CDR3 DNA follows: TGTGCCAGCAGCCCGAGGGCGGGAAGCTCCTACAATGAGCAGTTCTTC.

The V gene is TRBV7-2, the J gene TRBJ2-2; 7 bases align to TRBD2. CDR1 is SGHTA and CDR2 is FQGNSA in the germline V gene. The CDR3 loop spans 14 amino acids. Trimming at V came to 3 bases and at J to 5 bases, leaving 3 bases not matched to a gene. CDR3 nucleotides: TGTGCCAGCAGCTTGGTACTAGCGACCGGGGAGCTGTTTTTT. It is translated as CASSLVLATGELFF. The variable domain in full, with the rest retrieved from reference TRBV7-2 and TRBJ2-2, is GAGVSQSPSNKVTEKGKDVELRCDPISGHTALYWYRQSLGQGLEFLIYFQGNSAPDKSGLPSDRFSAERTGGSVSTLTIQRTQQEDSAVYLCASSLVLATGELFFGEGSRLTVL.

The rearrangement joins TRBV6-6 to TRBJ2-7, with D possibly being TRBD1 (6 bases). CDR1 is MNHNY and CDR2 is SVGAGI in the germline V gene (reference sequence). This CDR3 region has 15 residues. V dropped 0 bases and J dropped 0 bases, with 9 bases sitting between them. The CDR3 here is CASSYSGGSSYEQYF. The DNA for the CDR3 is TGTGCCAGCAGTTACTCAGGGGGTTCCTCCTACGAGCAGTACTTC.

This clone was counted a few times. The V and J genes are TRBV7-3 and TRBJ1-1; D possibly corresponds to TRBD1 (5 bases). V gave up 2 bases and J gave up 8 bases, with 12 bases separating them. The CDR3 spans 13 residues. Germline V lookup: CDR1 SGHTA, CDR2 FQGTGA. The CDR3 sequence is CASSLQGSREAFF. The CDR3 DNA is TGTGCCAGCAGCTTACAGGGCTCACGGGAAGCTTTCTTT. Using reference TRBV7-3 and TRBJ1-1 for the parts outside the CDR3, the full variable domain is GAGVSQTPSNKVTEKGKYVELRCDPISGHTALYWYRQSLGQGPEFLIYFQGTGAADDSGLPNDRFFAVRPEGSVSTLKIQRTERGDSAVYLCASSLQGSREAFFGQGTRLTVV.

The chain couples TRBV5-6 to TRBJ2-3; D perhaps matches TRBD1 (6 bases). This CDR3 has 14 amino acids. Germline CDR1 and CDR2: SGHDT and YYEEEE. Trimming stripped 4 bases from V and 5 bases from J, with 14 bases between. The DNA of the CDR3 is TGTGCCAGCAGCCTTGGACAGCCGGGAGATACGCAGTATTTT. Protein product: CASSLGQPGDTQYF.

The chain uses TRBV19 and TRBJ2-1; possible D gene TRBD2, 6 bases. V lost 3 bases and J lost 6, with 18 bases in between. CDR1 and CDR2 (germline): LNHDA, SQIVND (reference sequence). The CDR3 has 16 amino acids. The CDR3 reads CASSMVPPLGGNEQFF. CDR3 nucleotides: TGTGCCAGTAGTATGGTCCCCCCCCTCGGGGGCAATGAGCAGTTCTTC.

The rearrangement uses TRBV28 and TRBJ1-6; tentative D call: TRBD1 (5 bases). The CDR3 contains 18 residues. With 1 base removed from V and 5 bases from J, the gap between germline ends came to 18 bases. From germline, CDR1 is MDHEN and CDR2 SYDVKM. The CDR3: CASSLLGPGGDNNSPLHF. In DNA form, the CDR3 reads TGTGCCAGCAGTTTATTGGGACCGGGGGGTGATAATAATTCACCCCTCCACTTT.

The CDR3 DNA follows: TGCGCCAGCAGTTTAGAAGGGGCATCCTACGAGCAGTACTTC. This gives the protein CASSLEGASYEQYF. The chain carries TRBV5-1 and TRBJ2-7; D possibly corresponds to TRBD1 (5 bases). Germline-derived CDR1 and CDR2 are SGHRS and YFSETQ. Trimming stripped 5 bases from V and 1 base from J, with 13 bases between. CDR3 length: 14 residues.

V and J are TRBV2 and TRBJ1-4; TRBD1 is a possible D gene (5 bases). The CDR3 is made up of 14 amino acids. The V gene's germline CDR1 is SNHLY and CDR2 FYNNEI. V was clipped by 6 bases and J by 7 bases, with 15 bases between them. CDR3 protein: CASRPPRRGEKLFF. In nucleotides, the CDR3 is TGTGCCAGCAGGCCCCCCAGGAGGGGTGAAAAACTGTTTTTT.

V usage is TRBV27 and J usage is TRBJ2-1; 11 positions match TRBD2. Germline V gene sequence: CDR1 MNHEY, CDR2 SMNVEV (reference sequence). The CDR3 is 18 residues long. Trimming removed 3 bases from V and 1 base from J; junction bases left unmatched: 8. CDR3 DNA sequence: TGTGCCAGCAGTTTCGAGTTGTTAGCGGGAGGGTCCTACAATGAGCAGTTCTTC. Protein product: CASSFELLAGGSYNEQFF.

The chain has TRBV28 and TRBJ2-5; 7 bases are shared with TRBD1. The V and J ends lost 6 bases and 2 bases, in that order; junction bases with no gene match: 0. CDR3 length equals 12 residues. Germline V lookup: CDR1 MDHEN, CDR2 SYDVKM. The CDR3 DNA reads as TGTGCCAGCAGACAGGGGCAAGAGACCCAGTACTTC. Translation gives CASRQGQETQYF.

The CDR3 is CASSETLLVTSDTQYF. CDR3 bases: TGTGCCAGCAGTGAAACCCTACTAGTTACCTCAGATACGCAGTATTTT. V is TRBV2 and J is TRBJ2-3; weak D call: TRBD2 (5 bases). V lost 2 bases, J lost 4 bases, and 16 bases lay in between. Per the germline V gene, CDR1 is SNHLY and CDR2 is FYNNEI. The CDR3 is 16 amino acids.

The chain joins TRBV2 to TRBJ2-5, with D perhaps matching TRBD1 (5 bases). Trimming removed 7 bases at V and 4 bases at J, with 16 bases between. The CDR3 extends over 14 amino acids. Germline V gene sequence: CDR1 SNHLY, CDR2 FYNNEI. The CDR3 here is CASNRPGLRETQYF. The CDR3 DNA sequence: TGTGCCAGCAATCGACCAGGGTTGCGAGAGACCCAGTACTTC.

The chain joins TRBV10-3 to TRBJ1-3; 7 bases match TRBD1. The V gene end was trimmed by 11 bases and the J gene end by 2 bases; junction bases not matched to a gene: 6. The CDR3 covers 13 residues. Germline lookup yields CDR1 ENHRY and CDR2 SYGVKD. The CDR3 loop is CAANRGAGNTIYF. For the CDR3, the DNA is TGTGCCGCAAACAGGGGAGCTGGAAACACCATATATTTT.

This chain connects TRBV4-3 to TRBJ2-7; 9 nucleotides align to TRBD1. The germline CDR1 and CDR2 sequences are LGHNA and YSLEER. The CDR3 has 15 amino acids. V shed 0 bases, J shed 7 bases, and the junction held 7 bases outside the gene matches. The CDR3 coding sequence is TGCGCCAGCAGCCAAGATTGGGACAGGGTGTTTGAGCAGTACTTC. Translated, it gives CASSQDWDRVFEQYF.

The chain links TRBV6-2 or TRBV6-3 to TRBJ2-3; 7 bases match TRBD2. The CDR3 length is 14 residues. Trimming cost V 6 bases and J 4 bases; bases outside gene matches: 7. The germline CDR1 and CDR2 sequences are MNHEY and SVGEGT. Here the CDR3 reads CASSWTSESDTQYF. In DNA, the CDR3 is TGTGCCAGCAGCTGGACTAGTGAATCAGATACGCAGTATTTT.

This clone was observed a single time. Distinct nucleotide sequences in the sample also encode this CDR3. The genes are TRBV4-3 and TRBJ1-6; no definite D call. Looked up from germline, CDR1 is LGHNA and CDR2 is YSLEER. V dropped 3 bases and J dropped 9 bases, with 9 bases sitting between them. This CDR3 spans 13 amino acids. The CDR3, as DNA: TGCGCCAGCAGCCAGGATAAGCGTTCACCCCTCCACTTT. It translates to CASSQDKRSPLHF.

The chain links TRBV7-2 to TRBJ1-2; TRBD1 matches at 8 bases. The CDR3 has 12 residues. V dropped 4 bases and J dropped 9; count of bases not matched to a gene: 4. Looked up from germline, CDR1 is SGHTA and CDR2 is FQGNSA. The CDR3 sequence is CASSSQGARYTF. The CDR3 region has the DNA TGTGCCAGCAGCTCGCAGGGGGCGCGCTACACCTTC.

This clone was counted once. This chain joins TRBV3-1 (or the pseudogene TRBV3-2) and TRBJ2-1, with TRBD2 identical over 8 bases. CDR1 is LGHDT, CDR2 YNNKEL, per germline (reference sequence). The junction had 9 bases not matched to a gene; V was cut back by 4 bases and J by 7 bases. This CDR3 comprises 15 residues. The DNA for the CDR3 is TGTGCCAGCAGCCCCTTCGGGGGGGGGCTAAATGAGCAGTTCTTC. It encodes CASSPFGGGLNEQFF.

The chain has TRBV27 and TRBJ1-4; D remains unclear. The CDR3 extends over 13 amino acids. V was shortened by 6 bases and J by 0 bases, with 5 bases between the two germline ends. The germline V gene encodes CDR1 MNHEY and CDR2 SMNVEV (reference sequence). Here the CDR3 reads CASRPATNEKLFF. Written as DNA, the CDR3 is TGTGCCAGCAGACCGGCAACTAATGAAAAACTGTTTTTT.